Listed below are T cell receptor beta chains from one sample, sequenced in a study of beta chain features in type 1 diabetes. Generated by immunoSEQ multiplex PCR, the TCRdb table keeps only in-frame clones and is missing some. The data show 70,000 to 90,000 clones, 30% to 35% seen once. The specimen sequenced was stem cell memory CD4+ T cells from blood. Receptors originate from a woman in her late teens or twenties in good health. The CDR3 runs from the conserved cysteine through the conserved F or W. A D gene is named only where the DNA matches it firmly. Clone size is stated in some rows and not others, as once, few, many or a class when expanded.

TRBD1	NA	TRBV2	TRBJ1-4	CASSPGQTNEKLFF	TGTGCCAGCAGCCCGGGACAGACTAATGAAAAACTGTTTTTT
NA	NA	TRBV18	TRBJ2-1	CASSPPFSSDEQFF	TGTGCCAGCTCACCTCCTTTCTCGTCGGATGAGCAGTTCTTC
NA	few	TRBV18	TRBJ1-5	CASSDYSNQPQHF	TGTGCCAGCTCAGACTATAGCAATCAGCCCCAGCATTTT
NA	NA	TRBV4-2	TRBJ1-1	CASSQELAGNRRTFF	TGTGCCAGCAGCCAAGAGCTGGCAGGGAATCGACGGACTTTCTTT
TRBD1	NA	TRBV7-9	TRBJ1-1	CASSLHRDRDTEAFF	TGTGCCAGCAGCTTACACCGGGACAGGGACACTGAAGCTTTCTTT
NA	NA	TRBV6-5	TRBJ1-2	CASHGDIYGYTF	TGTGCCAGCCACGGGGATATCTATGGCTACACCTTC
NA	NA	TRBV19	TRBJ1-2	CASSISAGNYGYTF	TGTGCCAGTAGTATTTCCGCAGGCAACTATGGCTACACCTTC
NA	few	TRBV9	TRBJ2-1	CASSATSSSYNEQFF	TGTGCCAGCAGCGCAACCTCGAGCTCCTACAATGAGCAGTTCTTC
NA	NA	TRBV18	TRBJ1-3	CASSPTESSGNTIYF	TGTGCCAGCTCACCGACAGAGAGCTCTGGAAACACCATATATTTT
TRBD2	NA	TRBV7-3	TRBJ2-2	CASSSNPGGTGELFF	TGTGCCAGCAGCAGTAACCCCGGGGGGACCGGGGAGCTGTTTTTT
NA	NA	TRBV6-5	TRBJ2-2	CASRPSAGELFF	TGTGCCAGCAGACCTAGCGCCGGGGAGCTGTTTTTT
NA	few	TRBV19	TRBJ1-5	CASSARGRGANQPQHF	TGTGCCAGTAGTGCTCGTGGCAGGGGAGCAAACCAGCCCCAGCATTTT
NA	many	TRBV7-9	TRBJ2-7	CASSPGTSSYEQYF	TGTGCCAGCAGCCCCGGGACAAGTTCCTACGAGCAGTACTTC
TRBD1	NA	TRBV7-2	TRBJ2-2	CASSRQGNTGELFF	TGTGCCAGCAGCCGACAGGGGAACACCGGGGAGCTGTTTTTT
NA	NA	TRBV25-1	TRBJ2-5	CASSSTSGAGETQYF	TGTGCCAGCAGTAGCACTTCAGGGGCTGGAGAGACCCAGTACTTC
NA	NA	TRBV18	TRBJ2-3	CASSPQGIREDTQYF	TGTGCCAGCTCACCACAGGGAATCAGGGAAGATACGCAGTATTTT
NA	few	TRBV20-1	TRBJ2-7	CSAEGSDEQYF	TGCAGTGCTGAGGGTTCCGACGAGCAGTACTTC
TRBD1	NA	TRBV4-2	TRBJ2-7	CASSQTPGQGYNYEQYF	TGTGCCAGCAGCCAGACCCCCGGACAGGGATATAACTACGAGCAGTACTTC
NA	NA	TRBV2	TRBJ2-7	CASSARRSGSYEQYF	TGTGCCAGCAGTGCTAGACGATCCGGCTCCTACGAGCAGTACTTC
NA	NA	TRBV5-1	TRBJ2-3	CASSLDPTGTQYF	TGCGCCAGCAGCTTGGACCCCACAGGAACGCAGTATTTT
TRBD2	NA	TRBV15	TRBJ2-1	CATSRGRGGPPNEQFF	TGTGCCACCAGCAGAGGTCGGGGGGGGCCCCCGAATGAGCAGTTCTTC
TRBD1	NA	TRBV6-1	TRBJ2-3	CASSSLGTGTDTQYF	TGTGCCAGCAGTTCTTTGGGGACAGGGACAGATACGCAGTATTTT
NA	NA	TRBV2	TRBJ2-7	CASKRTWEQYF	TGTGCCAGCAAGAGAACCTGGGAGCAGTACTTC
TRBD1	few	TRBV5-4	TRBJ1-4	CASSSRTGNNEKLFF	TGTGCCAGCAGCTCCCGGACAGGGAATAATGAAAAACTGTTTTTT
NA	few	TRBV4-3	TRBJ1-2	CASSPDRVLEGYTF	TGCGCCAGCAGCCCGGACAGAGTTCTGGAGGGCTACACCTTC
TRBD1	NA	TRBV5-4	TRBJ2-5	CASSRGQGKTQYF	TGTGCCAGCAGCCGCGGACAGGGGAAGACCCAGTACTTC
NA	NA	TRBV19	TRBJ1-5	CASSKDATQSNQPQHF	TGTGCCAGTAGTAAAGATGCGACACAGAGCAATCAGCCCCAGCATTTT
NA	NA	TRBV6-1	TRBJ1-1	CASRSQEAFF	TGTGCCAGCAGATCACAAGAAGCTTTCTTT
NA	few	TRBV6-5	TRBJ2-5	CASSLKARGTQYF	TGTGCCAGCAGTCTCAAGGCACGGGGGACCCAGTACTTC
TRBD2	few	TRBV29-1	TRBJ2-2	CSVSGLAGYTGELFF	TGCAGCGTTAGCGGACTAGCGGGATACACCGGGGAGCTGTTTTTT
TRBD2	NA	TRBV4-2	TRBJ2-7	CASSQDVDSGSLEQYF	TGTGCCAGCAGCCAAGACGTTGATAGCGGGAGCCTCGAGCAGTACTTC